This is a list of T cell receptor beta chains from one sample in a study of blood T cell repertoires in COVID-19. Sequencing was performed with immunoSEQ multiplex PCR; in TCRdb, only in-frame clones are kept and a portion is missing. Altogether under 200,000 clones are present, around nine tenths being singletons, with the ten largest covering around 6.7%. The sequenced sample consisted of PBMCs or T cells enriched from blood (not recorded which). Every receptor here comes from a woman between 50 and 59 years old who had recovered from COVID-19. Each CDR3 is given with its conserved first and last residue. D genes are given only for firm matches.

17 . TRBJ2-3 TRBV4-1 TGCGCCAGCAGCCAATTGCTTCGCGGGGACGGGGCAGATACGCAGTATTTT CASSQLLRGDGADTQYF
14 TRBD2 TRBJ2-7 TRBV7-3 TGTGCCAGCAGCTTAACTGGGACTAGCTACGAGCAGTACTTC CASSLTGTSYEQYF
12 . TRBJ2-3 TRBV5-6 TGTGCCAGCAGCCCGGGGGATCAGACGCAGTATTTT CASSPGDQTQYF
13 TRBD1 TRBJ2-7 TRBV7-8 TGTGCCAGTGGACAGGGCAACTCCTACGAGCAGTACTTC CASGQGNSYEQYF
13 . TRBJ1-5 TRBV19 TGTGCCAGTATGGACAGAAGCAATCAGCCCCAGCATTTT CASMDRSNQPQHF
16 . TRBJ1-4 TRBV7-2 TGTGCCAGCAGCTTAGACAGGGTCGGCTTTAATGAAAAACTGTTTTTT CASSLDRVGFNEKLFF
18 TRBD1 TRBJ1-2 TRBV4-3 TGCGCCAGCCACAGGGGACCCCTGATCGGTGGCGATCCCTATGGCTACACCTTC CASHRGPLIGGDPYGYTF
13 . TRBJ1-2 TRBV6-5 TGTGCCAGCAGCCTTGGACGGGATTATGGCTACACCTTC CASSLGRDYGYTF
15 TRBD1 TRBJ1-2 TRBV27 TGTGCCAGCAGTTTAAAAACAGGGGGCTTCTATGGCTACACCTTC CASSLKTGGFYGYTF
15 TRBD1 TRBJ1-6 TRBV6-5 TGTGCCAGCAGTTACACCTCACAGGGGACTTCACCCCTCCACTTT CASSYTSQGTSPLHF
15 TRBD2 TRBJ2-5 TRBV6-6 TGTGCCAGCAGTCAAACTAGCGGGGGTTACGAGACCCAGTACTTC CASSQTSGGYETQYF
12 . TRBJ2-7 TRBV30 TGTGCCTGGAGTCGGGAAGGAGACGAGCAGTACTTC CAWSREGDEQYF
15 . TRBJ2-1 TRBV6-5 TGTGCCAGCAGTCTTAACCCGGGACAAGAGAATGAGCAGTTCTTC CASSLNPGQENEQFF
15 TRBD2 TRBJ2-5 TRBV11-2 TGTGCCAGCAGCTTAATAGCGGGGGCTAGTGAGACCCAGTACTTC CASSLIAGASETQYF
16 . TRBJ1-1 TRBV9 TGTGCCAGCAGCGTATCTGCCAGGGTGGGAAACACTGAAGCTTTCTTT CASSVSARVGNTEAFF
15 . TRBJ1-2 TRBV9 TGTGCCAGCAGCGCCCAGGGTGAGGGGGTTCGCGGCTACACCTTC CASSAQGEGVRGYTF
14 . TRBJ1-2 TRBV5-4 TGTGCCAGCAGCCCGGGGGGAAGTAACTATGGCTACACCTTC CASSPGGSNYGYTF
15 TRBD2 TRBJ2-1 TRBV3-1/TRBV3-2 TGTGCCAGCAGCCTCAAGCGGGGAGGGTACAATGAGCAGTTCTTC CASSLKRGGYNEQFF
13 . TRBJ1-4 TRBV6-4 TGTGCCAGCAGTGATAGGACAGTGAAAAAACTGTTTTTT CASSDRTVKKLFF
15 TRBD2 TRBJ2-2 TRBV6-5 TGTGCCAGCAGCCGCGGGGGGCCGGGCACCGGGGAGCTGTTTTTT CASSRGGPGTGELFF
15 . TRBJ1-5 TRBV19 TGTGCCAGTACCGAGGGACTGGGAGGCAATCAGCCCCAGCATTTT CASTEGLGGNQPQHF
13 . TRBJ1-4 TRBV14 TGTGCCAGCAGCCAGCAGTTAAATGAAAAACTGTTTTTT CASSQQLNEKLFF
14 . TRBJ1-1 TRBV9 TGTGCCAGCAGCCCGGGGGGGGGCAGAACTGAAGCTTTCTTT CASSPGGGRTEAFF
14 . TRBJ1-1 TRBV15 TGTGCCACCAGTGTCCTGGGATTAAAGGGGAAAGCTTTCTTT CATSVLGLKGKAFF
16 TRBD2 TRBJ2-2 TRBV5-4 TGTGCCAGCAGCTTACTAGCGGGGGGGCAAACCGGGGAGCTGTTTTTT CASSLLAGGQTGELFF
14 . TRBJ1-1 TRBV7-2 TGTGCCAGCAGCTTATTTCAGGGGAACACTGAAGCTTTCTTT CASSLFQGNTEAFF